What follows are 16 T cell receptor beta chains derived from one specimen sequenced in a study of PD-L1 blockade in urothelial cancer. Sequencing used immunoSEQ multiplex PCR; TCRdb keeps in-frame clones, though not all of them. The sample has approximately 65,000 clones, roughly 89% seen once. The specimen comprised PBMCs, sampled around atezolizumab (anti-PD-L1) treatment. The receptors originated from a man between 60 and 75 years old with urothelial cancer.

CDR3 residues: CASSGGGGGETQYF. CDR3 bases: TGTGCCAGCAGCGGGGGGGGCGGTGGTGAGACCCAGTACTTC. The chain uses TRBV9 and TRBJ2-5; TRBD2 might be the D (7 bases). Germline V CDR1 and CDR2: SGDLS, YYNGEE. The CDR3 has 14 residues. V was trimmed by 3 bases and J by 5 bases, leaving 14 bases between them.

The chain has TRBV19 and TRBJ2-3; 9 bases are a match to TRBD1. V shed 2 bases and J 3 bases; nucleotides not matched to a gene: 3. CDR3 size: 15 residues. Germline CDR1 reads LNHDA; CDR2 reads SQIVND (reference sequence). CDR3 coding DNA: TGTGCCAGTAGTATAACCGGGACAGGGACAGATACGCAGTATTTT. It codes for CASSITGTGTDTQYF.

The chain combines TRBV30 with TRBJ1-2, with D maybe TRBD1 (6 bases). The V gene lost 0 bases and the J gene lost 0 bases, with 11 bases spanning the gap. Germline assignment: CDR1 GTSNPN and CDR2 SVGIG (reference sequence). The CDR3 is 15 amino acids. The CDR3 DNA reads TGTGCCTGGAGTGTACTTGGGACAACTAACTATGGCTACACCTTC. Translated, it gives CAWSVLGTTNYGYTF. Supplemented by reference TRBV30 and TRBJ1-2, the full variable domain reads SQTIHQWPATLVQPVGSPLSLECTVEGTSNPNLYWYRQAAGRGLQLLFYSVGIGQISSEVPQNLSASRPQDRQFILSSKKLLLSDSGFYLCAWSVLGTTNYGYTFGSGTRLTVV.

The chain links TRBV6-5 to TRBJ1-3; TRBD1 might be the D (5 bases). V was pared by 7 bases and J by 4 bases, with 11 bases between. This CDR3 contains 13 residues. Germline values: CDR1 MNHEY, CDR2 SVGAGI. The CDR3 loop reads CASKLGPGNTIYF. DNA of the CDR3: TGTGCCAGCAAACTGGGGCCGGGAAACACCATATATTTT.

The V call is TRBV6-5, the J call TRBJ1-2; 8 bases match TRBD1. Trimming took 6 bases from V and 1 from J; bases not matched to a gene: 7. CDR1 MNHEY and CDR2 SVGAGI come from the germline V gene. The CDR3 runs 15 residues. CDR3 amino acids: CASSPTGVVNYGYTF. The CDR3 DNA sequence: TGTGCCAGCAGCCCGACAGGGGTGGTTAACTATGGCTACACCTTC.

The gene calls are TRBV18 and TRBJ1-6; possible D gene TRBD1, 5 bases. This CDR3 is 14 amino acids long. Germline-derived CDR1 and CDR2 are KGHSH and LQKENI. V lost 2 bases, J lost 11 bases, and 13 bases lay in between. The chain's CDR3 is CASSPEAQGAPLHF. CDR3 nucleotides: TGTGCCAGCTCACCAGAGGCTCAAGGGGCACCCCTCCACTTT.

In this sample, this clone turned up a few times. The chain has TRBV25-1 and TRBJ2-1; 7 bases agree with TRBD2. The V gene's germline CDR1 is MGHDK and CDR2 SYGVNS. This CDR3 has 11 residues. V gave up 7 bases and J gave up 12 bases; unmatched junction bases: 6. CDR3 DNA sequence: TGTGCCAGCAATTTGGGAGGGTGGCAGTTCTTC. Amino acid sequence: CASNLGGWQFF. Based on the CDR3 plus reference TRBV25-1 and TRBJ2-1, the full variable domain is EADIYQTPRYLVIGTGKKITLECSQTMGHDKMYWYQQDPGMELHLIHYSYGVNSTEKGDLSSESTVSRIRTEHFPLTLESARPSHTSQYLCASNLGGWQFFGPGTRLTVL.

The chain uses TRBV15 and TRBJ2-5; no firm D call. The CDR3 consists of 14 residues. In germline, CDR1 is LNHNV, CDR2 YYDKDF (reference sequence). Trimming removed 0 bases at V and 1 base at J, with 6 bases between. In DNA, the CDR3 is TGTGCCACCAGCAGAGACACATTCCAAGAGACCCAGTACTTC. Amino acids: CATSRDTFQETQYF. Complete variable domain (other parts from reference TRBV15 and TRBJ2-5): DAMVIQNPRYQVTQFGKPVTLSCSQTLNHNVMYWYQQKSSQAPKLLFHYYDKDFNNEADTPDNFQSRRPNTSFCFLDIRSPGLGDTAMYLCATSRDTFQETQYFGPGTRLLVL.

The chain joins TRBV5-1 to TRBJ1-4; no definite D call. The V end was cut by 0 bases, the J end by 3 bases, with 12 bases between. Germline V gives CDR1 SGHRS, CDR2 YFSETQ. The CDR3 is 16 amino acids. CDR3 residues: CASSLVGTASNEKLFF. The DNA of the CDR3 is TGCGCCAGCAGCTTGGTTGGTACAGCCTCTAATGAAAAACTGTTTTTT.

This chain connects TRBV19 to TRBJ2-7; 8 bases match TRBD2. V lost 10 bases and J lost 3; bases outside the gene matches: 5. CDR1 is LNHDA and CDR2 is SQIVND in the germline V gene (reference sequence). The CDR3 runs 12 residues. CDR3 region: CATSGGGYEQYF. As DNA, the CDR3 is TGTGCCACTTCCGGGGGGGGCTACGAGCAGTACTTC.

This chain uses TRBV6-1 with TRBJ2-5; TRBD2 matches 7 bases. V was pared by 7 bases and J by 4 bases, with 9 bases of the junction left unmatched. Germline CDR1 is MNHNS and CDR2 is SASEGT. The CDR3 contains 14 residues. The CDR3 region has the DNA TGTGCCAGCATGGGGGGAGGGACCCGAGAGACCCAGTACTTC. It specifies CASMGGGTRETQYF.

CDR3: CASSRQESRYGYTF. CDR3 in DNA: TGTGCCAGCAGCCGACAGGAGAGCCGTTATGGCTACACCTTC. The V gene is TRBV6-5, the J gene TRBJ1-2; tentative D call: TRBD1 (6 bases). Trimming removed 6 bases from V and 5 bases from J, with 16 bases in between. This CDR3 region has 14 residues. Germline-derived CDR1 and CDR2 are MNHEY and SVGAGI.

The chain uses TRBV4-1 and TRBJ2-7; tentatively, D is TRBD2 (5 bases). CDR3 length equals 17 residues. Germline V gene lookup returns CDR1 MGHRA and CDR2 YSYEKL. V was pared by 4 bases and J by 4 bases, with 23 bases between. The CDR3 here is CASSRQGGGAIQYEQYF. CDR3 sequence (DNA): TGCGCCAGCAGCCGCCAAGGAGGAGGCGCAATCCAATACGAGCAGTACTTC.

The V gene is TRBV13, the J gene TRBJ2-7, with 9 bases lining up with TRBD2. The trim removed 1 base at V and 2 bases at J, leaving 3 bases unmatched. CDR1 and CDR2 (germline): PRHDT, FYEKMQ (reference sequence). The CDR3 covers 15 residues. CDR3 sequence: CASSLVTSGPYEQYF. DNA for the CDR3: TGTGCCAGCAGCTTAGTCACTAGCGGGCCCTACGAGCAGTACTTC.

V gene TRBV19 combines with J gene TRBJ1-1, with a weak D call TRBD1 (6 bases). The germline V gene has CDR1 LNHDA and CDR2 SQIVND (reference sequence). Between the trimmed V and J ends, which lost 5 bases and 3 bases, there was a span of 22 bases. The CDR3 length is 17 residues. The CDR3 nucleotides read TGTGCCAGTAGTGCTAGATCGACCGGGACACGGGACACTGAAGCTTTCTTT. Translated: CASSARSTGTRDTEAFF. Full variable domain (remainder filled in from reference TRBV19 and TRBJ1-1): DGGITQSPKYLFRKEGQNVTLSCEQNLNHDAMYWYRQDPGQGLRLIYYSQIVNDFQKGDIAEGYSVSREKKESFPLTVTSAQKNPTAFYLCASSARSTGTRDTEAFFGQGTRLTVV.

This clone was detected once. The rearrangement uses TRBV7-9 and TRBJ2-7; D is possibly TRBD1 (5 bases). The germline V gene has CDR1 SEHNR and CDR2 FQNEAQ (reference sequence). CDR3 length equals 12 residues. V lost 6 bases and J lost 3, with 9 bases in between. CDR3 amino acids: CASSLGVYEQYF. Here the CDR3 DNA reads TGTGCCAGCAGTCTAGGGGTCTACGAGCAGTACTTC. The full variable domain, with the rest looked up from reference TRBV7-9 and TRBJ2-7, is DTGVSQNPRHKITKRGQNVTFRCDPISEHNRLYWYRQTLGQGPEFLTYFQNEAQLEKSRLLSDRFSAERPKGSFSTLEIQRTEQGDSAMYLCASSLGVYEQYFGPGTRLTVT.